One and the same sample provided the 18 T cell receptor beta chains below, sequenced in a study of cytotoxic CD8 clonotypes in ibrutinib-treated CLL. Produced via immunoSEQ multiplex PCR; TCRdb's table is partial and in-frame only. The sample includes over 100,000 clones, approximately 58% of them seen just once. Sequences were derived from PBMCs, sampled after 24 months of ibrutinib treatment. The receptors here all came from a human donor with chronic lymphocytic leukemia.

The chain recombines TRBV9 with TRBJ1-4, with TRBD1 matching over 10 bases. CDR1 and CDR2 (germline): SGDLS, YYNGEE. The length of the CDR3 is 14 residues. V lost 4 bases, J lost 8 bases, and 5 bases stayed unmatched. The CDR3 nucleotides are TGTGCCAGCAGCCCCTGGACAGGGGGGGAAAAACTGTTTTTT. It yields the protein CASSPWTGGEKLFF.

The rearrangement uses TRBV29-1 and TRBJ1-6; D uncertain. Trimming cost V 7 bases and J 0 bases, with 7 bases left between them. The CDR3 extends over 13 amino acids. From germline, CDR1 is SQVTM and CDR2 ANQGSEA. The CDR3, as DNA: TGCAGCGCGCGGAGCTCCTATAATTCACCCCTCCACTTT. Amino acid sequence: CSARSSYNSPLHF. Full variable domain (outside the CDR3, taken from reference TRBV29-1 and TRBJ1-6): SAVISQKPSRDICQRGTSLTIQCQVDSQVTMMFWYRQQPGQSLTLIATANQGSEATYESGFVIDKFPISRPNLTFSTLTVSNMSPEDSSIYLCSARSSYNSPLHFGNGTRLTVT.

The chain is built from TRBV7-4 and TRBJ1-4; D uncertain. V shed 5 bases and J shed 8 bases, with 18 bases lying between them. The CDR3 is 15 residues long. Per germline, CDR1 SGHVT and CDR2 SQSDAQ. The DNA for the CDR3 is TGTGCCAGCAGCCTCTTCGCGGGCCTGGAAGAAAAACTGTTTTTT. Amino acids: CASSLFAGLEEKLFF.

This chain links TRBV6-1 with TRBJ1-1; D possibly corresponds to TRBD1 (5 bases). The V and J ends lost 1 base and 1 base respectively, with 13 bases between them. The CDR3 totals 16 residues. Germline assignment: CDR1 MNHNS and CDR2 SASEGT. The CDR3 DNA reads TGTGCCAGCAGTGAAGACGGGGGAAGGGGGAACACTGAAGCTTTCTTT. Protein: CASSEDGGRGNTEAFF.

Written as DNA, the CDR3 is TGTGCCACCCGCCTGAGCGCGGGGGGCACAGATACGCAGTATTTT. This gives the protein CATRLSAGGTDTQYF. The chain employs TRBV15 and TRBJ2-3, with 7 bases fitting TRBD2. Trimming at V came to 8 bases and at J to 1 base, leaving 9 bases not matched to a gene. Germline CDR1 reads LNHNV; CDR2 reads YYDKDF (reference sequence). This CDR3 region has 15 residues.

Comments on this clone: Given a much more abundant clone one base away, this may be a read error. CDR3 sequence: CASSADDSNQPQYF. The CDR3 DNA is TGCGCCAGCAGTGCGGACGATAGCAATCAGCCCCAGTATTTT. The rearrangement uses TRBV10-2 and TRBJ1-5; D is unclear. The end of the DNA fits TRBJ2-3 better, so the J call may be wrong. Per the germline V gene, CDR1 is WSHSY and CDR2 is SAAADI. The CDR3 sequence is 14 residues long.

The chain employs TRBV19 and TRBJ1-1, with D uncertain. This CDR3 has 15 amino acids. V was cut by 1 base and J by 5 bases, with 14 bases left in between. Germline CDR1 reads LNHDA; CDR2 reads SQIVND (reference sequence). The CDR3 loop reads CASSIGAGRRTEAFF. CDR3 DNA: TGTGCCAGTAGTATAGGGGCAGGACGGAGGACTGAAGCTTTCTTT.

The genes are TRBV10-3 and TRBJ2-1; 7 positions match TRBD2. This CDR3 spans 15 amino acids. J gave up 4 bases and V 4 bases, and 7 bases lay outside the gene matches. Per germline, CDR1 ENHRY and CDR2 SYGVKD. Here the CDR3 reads CAISAMASGYNEQFF. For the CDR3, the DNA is TGTGCCATCAGTGCTATGGCTAGCGGTTACAATGAGCAGTTCTTC.

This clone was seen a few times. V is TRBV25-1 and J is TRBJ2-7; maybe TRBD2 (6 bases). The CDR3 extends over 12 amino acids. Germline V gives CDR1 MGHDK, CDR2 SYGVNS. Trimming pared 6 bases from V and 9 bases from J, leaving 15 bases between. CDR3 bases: TGTGCCAGCAGGGTCCTTGGAGGGGCGCAGTACTTC. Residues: CASRVLGGAQYF.

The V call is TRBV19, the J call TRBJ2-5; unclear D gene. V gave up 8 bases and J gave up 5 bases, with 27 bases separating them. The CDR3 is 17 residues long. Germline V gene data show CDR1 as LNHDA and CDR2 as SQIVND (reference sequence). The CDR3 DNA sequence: TGTGCCAGTCACTTAAGGGAAGAAACAATATTTCGGGAGACCCAGTACTTC. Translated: CASHLREETIFRETQYF.

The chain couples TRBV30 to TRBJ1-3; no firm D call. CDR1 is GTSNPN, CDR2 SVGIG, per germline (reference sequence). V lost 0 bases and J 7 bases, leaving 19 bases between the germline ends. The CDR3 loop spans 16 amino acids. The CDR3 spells CAWSVPGLSQVNTIYF. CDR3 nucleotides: TGTGCCTGGAGTGTACCAGGACTGAGCCAAGTGAACACCATATATTTT.

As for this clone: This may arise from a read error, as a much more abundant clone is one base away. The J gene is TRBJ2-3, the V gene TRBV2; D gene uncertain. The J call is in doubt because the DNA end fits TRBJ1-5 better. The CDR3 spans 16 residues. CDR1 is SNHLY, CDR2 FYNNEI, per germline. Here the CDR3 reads CASSVNSGEFTDTQHF. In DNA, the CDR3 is TGTGCCAGCAGTGTGAATAGCGGGGAGTTCACAGATACGCAGCATTTT.

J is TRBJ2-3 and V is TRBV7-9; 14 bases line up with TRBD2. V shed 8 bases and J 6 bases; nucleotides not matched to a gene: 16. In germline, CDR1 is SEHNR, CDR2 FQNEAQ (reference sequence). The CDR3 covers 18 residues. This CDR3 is CASESSGTSGGPPDTQYF. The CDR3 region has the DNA TGTGCCAGCGAAAGCTCCGGGACTAGCGGGGGCCCCCCCGATACGCAGTATTTT.

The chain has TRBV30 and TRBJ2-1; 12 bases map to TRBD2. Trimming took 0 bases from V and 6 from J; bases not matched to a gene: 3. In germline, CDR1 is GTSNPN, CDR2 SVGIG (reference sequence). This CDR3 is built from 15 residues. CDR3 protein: CAWSVASGGGNEQFF. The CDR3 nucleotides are TGTGCCTGGAGTGTAGCTAGCGGGGGGGGCAATGAGCAGTTCTTC. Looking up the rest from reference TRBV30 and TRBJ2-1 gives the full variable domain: SQTIHQWPATLVQPVGSPLSLECTVEGTSNPNLYWYRQAAGRGLQLLFYSVGIGQISSEVPQNLSASRPQDRQFILSSKKLLLSDSGFYLCAWSVASGGGNEQFFGPGTRLTVL.

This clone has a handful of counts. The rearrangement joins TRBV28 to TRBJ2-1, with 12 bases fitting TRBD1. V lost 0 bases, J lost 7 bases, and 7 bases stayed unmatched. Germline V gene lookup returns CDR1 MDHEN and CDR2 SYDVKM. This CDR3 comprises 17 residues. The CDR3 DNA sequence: TGTGCCAGCAGTTTATGGGGACAGGGGGCAGGGGGGAATGAGCAGTTCTTC. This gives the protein CASSLWGQGAGGNEQFF.

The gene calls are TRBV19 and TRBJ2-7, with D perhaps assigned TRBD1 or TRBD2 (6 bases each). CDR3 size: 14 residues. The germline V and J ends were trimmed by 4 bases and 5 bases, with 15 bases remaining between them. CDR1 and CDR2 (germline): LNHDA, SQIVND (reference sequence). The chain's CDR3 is CASSRGGTQDEQYF. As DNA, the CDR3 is TGTGCCAGTAGTAGAGGCGGGACACAGGACGAGCAGTACTTC. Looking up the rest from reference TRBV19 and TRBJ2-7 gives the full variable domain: DGGITQSPKYLFRKEGQNVTLSCEQNLNHDAMYWYRQDPGQGLRLIYYSQIVNDFQKGDIAEGYSVSREKKESFPLTVTSAQKNPTAFYLCASSRGGTQDEQYFGPGTRLTVT.

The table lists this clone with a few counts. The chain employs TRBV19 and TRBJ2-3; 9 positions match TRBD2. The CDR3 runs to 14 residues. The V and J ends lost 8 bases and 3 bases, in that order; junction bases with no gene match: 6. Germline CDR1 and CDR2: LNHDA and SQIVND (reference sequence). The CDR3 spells CASLGGGATDTQYF. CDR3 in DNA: TGTGCCAGTCTTGGCGGGGGGGCGACAGATACGCAGTATTTT.

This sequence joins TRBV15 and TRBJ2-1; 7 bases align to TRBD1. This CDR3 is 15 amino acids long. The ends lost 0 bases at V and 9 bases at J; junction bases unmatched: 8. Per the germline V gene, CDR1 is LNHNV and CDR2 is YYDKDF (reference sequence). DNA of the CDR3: TGTGCCACCAGCAGAGATGTGACAGGGTCGAGTGAGCAGTTCTTC. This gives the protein CATSRDVTGSSEQFF.